This T cell receptor beta chain was documented in a study of Ad26.COV2.S vaccination and SARS-CoV-2 variants. The junction had 1 base not matched to a gene; V was cut back by 1 base and J by 1 base. Germline V gene data show CDR1 as MGHRA and CDR2 as YSYEKL. The CDR3 has 15 amino acids. The table came from immunoSEQ multiplex PCR; TCRdb's copy has only in-frame clones and leaves some out. The sample contains about 350,000 clones, 80% to 90% of which appear only once. Indicated treatment: over 15 received Ad26.COV2.S at low or high dose, single or two shots; roughly 5 received placebo; per-sample allocation not given. The samples were gathered on day 63 after the first injection of vaccine or placebo.

The TCR sequence derives from a person aged 18-60 years who received the Ad26.COV2.S COVID-19 vaccine or a placebo. This specimen consisted of peripheral blood, obtained in a trial of Ad26.COV2.S vaccine versus placebo. This chain joins TRBV4-1 and TRBJ2-3, with 8 bases aligning to TRBD2. Written as DNA, the CDR3 is TGCGCCAGCAGCCAAGGGCGGGGGGGCACAGATACGCAGTATTTT. Protein sequence: CASSQGRGGTDTQYF.